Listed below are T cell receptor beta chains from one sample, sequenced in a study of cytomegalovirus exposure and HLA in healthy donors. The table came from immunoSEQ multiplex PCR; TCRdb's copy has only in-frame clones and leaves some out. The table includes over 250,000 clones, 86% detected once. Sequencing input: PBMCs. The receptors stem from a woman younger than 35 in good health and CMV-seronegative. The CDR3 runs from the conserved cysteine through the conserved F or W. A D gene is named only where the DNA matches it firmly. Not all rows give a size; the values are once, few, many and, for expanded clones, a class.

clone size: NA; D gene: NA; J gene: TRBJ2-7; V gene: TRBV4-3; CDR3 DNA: TGCGCCAGCAGCCAAGATATGTCGGAGACCTACGAGCAGTACTTC; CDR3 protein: CASSQDMSETYEQYF
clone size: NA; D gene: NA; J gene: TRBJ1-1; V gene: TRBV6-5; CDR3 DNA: TGTGCCAGCAGTTACAACCCCGTCGGCACTGAAGCTTTCTTT; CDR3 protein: CASSYNPVGTEAFF
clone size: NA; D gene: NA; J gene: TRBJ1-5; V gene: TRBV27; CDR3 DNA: TGTGCCAGCAGACCCGGACAGTCGCCGTATCAGCCCCAGCATTTT; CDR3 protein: CASRPGQSPYQPQHF
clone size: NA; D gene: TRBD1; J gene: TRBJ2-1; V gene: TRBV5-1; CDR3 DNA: TGCGCCAGCAGCTCCCTGACAGGGGGTTCTCCTGAGCAGTTCTTC; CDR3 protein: CASSSLTGGSPEQFF
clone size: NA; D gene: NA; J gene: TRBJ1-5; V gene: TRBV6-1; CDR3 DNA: TGTGCCAGCAGTATGACAGGCAATCAGCCCCAGCATTTT; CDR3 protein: CASSMTGNQPQHF
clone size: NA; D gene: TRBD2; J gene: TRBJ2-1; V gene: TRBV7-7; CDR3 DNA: TGTGCCAGCAGCCCGGGGGGCGGGAGGGCCGATGAGCAGTTCTTC; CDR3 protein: CASSPGGGRADEQFF
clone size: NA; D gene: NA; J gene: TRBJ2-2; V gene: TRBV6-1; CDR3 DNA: TGTGCCAGCAGTGAAATGATCGGGGCCGGGGAGCTGTTTTTT; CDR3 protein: CASSEMIGAGELFF
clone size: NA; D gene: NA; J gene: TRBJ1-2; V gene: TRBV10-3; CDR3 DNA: TGTGCCATCAGTGGGACACTCGAGGAGGGCTACACCTTC; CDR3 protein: CAISGTLEEGYTF
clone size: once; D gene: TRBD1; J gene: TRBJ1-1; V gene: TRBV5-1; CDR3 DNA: TGCGCCAGCAGCTTGACCCAACTCTATACAGGGGCCGCGAACACTGAAGCTTTCTTT; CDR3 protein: CASSLTQLYTGAANTEAFF
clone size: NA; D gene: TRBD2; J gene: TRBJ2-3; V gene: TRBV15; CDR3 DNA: TGTGCCACCAGCGGAGCGGGAGGATCTACTAGCACAGATACGCAGTATTTT; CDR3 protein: CATSGAGGSTSTDTQYF
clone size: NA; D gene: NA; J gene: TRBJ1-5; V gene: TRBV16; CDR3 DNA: TGTGCCAGCAGCCCACCCTCGCTTAGCCGACAGCCCCAGCATTTT; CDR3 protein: CASSPPSLSRQPQHF
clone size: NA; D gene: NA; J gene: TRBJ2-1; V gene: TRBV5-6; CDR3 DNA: TGTGCCAGCGGCGGCCAGGGGTTTTACAATGAGCAGTTCTTC; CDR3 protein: CASGGQGFYNEQFF
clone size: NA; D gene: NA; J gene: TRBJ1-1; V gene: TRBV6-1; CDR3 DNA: TGTGCCAGCAGTGAACAGGGGAGGGCTGAAGCTTTCTTT; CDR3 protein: CASSEQGRAEAFF
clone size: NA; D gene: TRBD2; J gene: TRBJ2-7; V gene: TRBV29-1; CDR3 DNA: TGCAGCGTTGAAGAACGGAGCGGGAGGGCCGACGAGCAGTACTTC; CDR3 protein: CSVEERSGRADEQYF
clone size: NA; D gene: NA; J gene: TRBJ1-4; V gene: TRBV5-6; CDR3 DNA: TGTGCCAGCAGCAGAGGACAGCTTCATGAAAAACTGTTTTTT; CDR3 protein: CASSRGQLHEKLFF
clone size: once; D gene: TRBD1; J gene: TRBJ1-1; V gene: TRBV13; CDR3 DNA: TGTGCCAGCAGCTTAGGTTGGGGACAGGGGTATAAGAACACTGAAGCTTTCTTT; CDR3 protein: CASSLGWGQGYKNTEAFF
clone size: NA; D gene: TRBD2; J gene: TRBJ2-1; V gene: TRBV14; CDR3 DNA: TGTGCCAGCAGCCCACTAGCGGGAGGGTACAATGAGCAGTTCTTC; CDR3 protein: CASSPLAGGYNEQFF
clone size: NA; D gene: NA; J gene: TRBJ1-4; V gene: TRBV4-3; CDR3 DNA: TGCGCCAGCAGCCAAGCTGGCTTCTCGACAGGTGAAAAACTGTTTTTT; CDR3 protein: CASSQAGFSTGEKLFF
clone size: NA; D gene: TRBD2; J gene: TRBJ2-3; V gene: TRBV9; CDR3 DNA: TGTGCCAGCAGCGTAGTAGATAGCGGGGGGGCTACAGATACGCAGTATTTT; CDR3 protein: CASSVVDSGGATDTQYF
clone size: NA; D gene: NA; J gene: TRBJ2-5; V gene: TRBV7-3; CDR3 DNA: TGTGCCAGCAGCTTAGTTTCGGAGACCCAGTACTTC; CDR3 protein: CASSLVSETQYF
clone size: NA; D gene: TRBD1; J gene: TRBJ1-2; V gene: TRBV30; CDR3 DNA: TGTGCCTGGAGTGACCCCAGCAGGGGGCGCAACTATGGCTACACCTTC; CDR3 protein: CAWSDPSRGRNYGYTF
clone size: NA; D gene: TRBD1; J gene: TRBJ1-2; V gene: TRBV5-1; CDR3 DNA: TGCGCCAGCAGCTTGATGACAGGGGTGGAAGGCTACACCTTC; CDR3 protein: CASSLMTGVEGYTF
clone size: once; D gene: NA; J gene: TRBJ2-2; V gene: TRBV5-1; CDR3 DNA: TGCGCCAGCAGCCTCTTCGGATCAGGGAACACCGGGGAGCTGTTTTTT; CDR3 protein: CASSLFGSGNTGELFF
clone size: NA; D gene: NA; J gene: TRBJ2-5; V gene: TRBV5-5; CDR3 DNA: TGTGCCAGCAGCTTGGTAGGGGGCCAAGAGACCCAGTACTTC; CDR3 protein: CASSLVGGQETQYF
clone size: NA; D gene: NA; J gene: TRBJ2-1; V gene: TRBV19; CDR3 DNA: TGTGCCAGTAGTTTCGGGACACCTTACAATGAGCAGTTCTTC; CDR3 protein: CASSFGTPYNEQFF
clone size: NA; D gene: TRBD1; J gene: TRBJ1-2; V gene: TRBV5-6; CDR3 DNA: TGTGCCAGCAGCTCCGAATCGGGACAGGGTAGCTATGGCTACACCTTC; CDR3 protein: CASSSESGQGSYGYTF
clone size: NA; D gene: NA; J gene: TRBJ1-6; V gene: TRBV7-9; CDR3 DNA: TGTGCCAGCAGCTTATTGGGGCCCGATAATTCACCCCTCCACTTT; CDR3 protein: CASSLLGPDNSPLHF
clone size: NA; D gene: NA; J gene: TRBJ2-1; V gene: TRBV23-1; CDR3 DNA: TGCGCCAGATGCCCACGGACATCTTACAATGAGCAGTTCTTC; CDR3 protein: CARCPRTSYNEQFF
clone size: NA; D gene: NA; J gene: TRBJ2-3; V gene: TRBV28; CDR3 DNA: TGTGCCAGCATTACTCTTACAGGGACCCCCGGGGATACGCAGTATTTT; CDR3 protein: CASITLTGTPGDTQYF
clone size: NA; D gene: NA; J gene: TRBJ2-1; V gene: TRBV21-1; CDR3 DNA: TGTGCCAGCAGCAAAGACTGTGGGGAGCCCTACAATGAGCAGTTCTTC; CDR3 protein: CASSKDCGEPYNEQFF
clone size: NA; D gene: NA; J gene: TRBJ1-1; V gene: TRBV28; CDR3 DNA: TGTGCCAGCAGGACGGACCGGGAGGACACTGAAGCTTTCTTT; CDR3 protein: CASRTDREDTEAFF
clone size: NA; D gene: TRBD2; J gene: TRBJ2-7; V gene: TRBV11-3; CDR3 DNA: TGTGCCAGCAGCCCCAACCCGCTAGCGGGAGGCGAGCAGTACTTC; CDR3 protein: CASSPNPLAGGEQYF
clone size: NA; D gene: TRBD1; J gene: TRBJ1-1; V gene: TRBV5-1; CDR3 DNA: TGCGCCAGCAGATTTGGGGACAGGGCGAACACTGAAGCTTTCTTT; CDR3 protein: CASRFGDRANTEAFF
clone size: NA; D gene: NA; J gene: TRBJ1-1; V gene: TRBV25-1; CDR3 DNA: TGTGCCAGCAGTGATTCAGGGTACAGTGAAGCTTTCTTT; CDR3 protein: CASSDSGYSEAFF
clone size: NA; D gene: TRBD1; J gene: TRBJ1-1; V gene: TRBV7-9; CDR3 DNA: TGTGCCAGCAGACCGTCGACAGGGGGCTTGAGAATGAACACTGAAGCTTTCTTT; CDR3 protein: CASRPSTGGLRMNTEAFF